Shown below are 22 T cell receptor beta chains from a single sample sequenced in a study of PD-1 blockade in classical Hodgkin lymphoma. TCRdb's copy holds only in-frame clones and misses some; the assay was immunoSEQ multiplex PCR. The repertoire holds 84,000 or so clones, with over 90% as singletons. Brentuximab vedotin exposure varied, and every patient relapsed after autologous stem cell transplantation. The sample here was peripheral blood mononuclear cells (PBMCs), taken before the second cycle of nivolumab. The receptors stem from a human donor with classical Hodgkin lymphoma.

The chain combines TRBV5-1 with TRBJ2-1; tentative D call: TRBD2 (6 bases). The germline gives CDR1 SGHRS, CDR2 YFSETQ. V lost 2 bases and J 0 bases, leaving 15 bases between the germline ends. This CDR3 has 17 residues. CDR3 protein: CASSFTSQLSSYNEQFF. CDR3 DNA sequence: TGCGCCAGCAGCTTTACTAGCCAATTGAGCTCCTACAATGAGCAGTTCTTC.

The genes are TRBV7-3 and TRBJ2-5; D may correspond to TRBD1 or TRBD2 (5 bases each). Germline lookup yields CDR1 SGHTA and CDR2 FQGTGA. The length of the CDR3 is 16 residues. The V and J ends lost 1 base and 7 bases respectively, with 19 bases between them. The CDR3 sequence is CASSLRSAGTKGTQYF. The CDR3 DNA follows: TGTGCCAGCAGCTTAAGATCCGCCGGGACCAAAGGGACCCAGTACTTC.

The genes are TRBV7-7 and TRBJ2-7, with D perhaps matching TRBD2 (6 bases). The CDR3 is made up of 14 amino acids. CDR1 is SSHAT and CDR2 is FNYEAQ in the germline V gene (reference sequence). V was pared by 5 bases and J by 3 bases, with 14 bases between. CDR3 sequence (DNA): TGTGCCAGCAGCCTTCGGGAGTGGGGCTACGAGCAGTACTTC. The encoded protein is CASSLREWGYEQYF. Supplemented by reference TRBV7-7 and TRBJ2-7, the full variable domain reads GAGVSQSPRYKVTKRGQDVTLRCDPISSHATLYWYQQALGQGPEFLTYFNYEAQPDKSGLPSDRFSAERPEGSISTLTIQRTEQRDSAMYRCASSLREWGYEQYFGPGTRLTVT.

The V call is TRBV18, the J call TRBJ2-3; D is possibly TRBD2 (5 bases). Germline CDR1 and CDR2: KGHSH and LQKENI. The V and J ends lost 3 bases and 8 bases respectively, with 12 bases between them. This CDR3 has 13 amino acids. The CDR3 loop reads CASSPPSEGTQYF. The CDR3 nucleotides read TGTGCCAGCTCACCCCCGTCAGAGGGTACGCAGTATTTT.

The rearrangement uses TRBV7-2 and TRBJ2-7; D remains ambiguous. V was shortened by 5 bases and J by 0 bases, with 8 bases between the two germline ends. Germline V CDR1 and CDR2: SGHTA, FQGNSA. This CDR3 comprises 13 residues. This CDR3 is CASSPRPSYEQYF. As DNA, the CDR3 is TGTGCCAGCAGCCCGAGACCCTCCTACGAGCAGTACTTC.

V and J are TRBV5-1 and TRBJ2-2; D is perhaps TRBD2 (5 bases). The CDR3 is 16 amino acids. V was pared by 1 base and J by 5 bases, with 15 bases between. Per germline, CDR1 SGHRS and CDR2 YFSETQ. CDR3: CASSLYGSEGTGELFF. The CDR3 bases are TGCGCCAGCAGCTTGTATGGTTCTGAGGGAACCGGGGAGCTGTTTTTT.

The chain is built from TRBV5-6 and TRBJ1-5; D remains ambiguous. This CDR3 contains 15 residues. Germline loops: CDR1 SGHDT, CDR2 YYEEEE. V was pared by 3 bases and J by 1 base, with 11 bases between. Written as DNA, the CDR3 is TGTGCCAGCAGCTGGGGAGGAGTAAGCAATCAGCCCCAGCATTTT. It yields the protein CASSWGGVSNQPQHF. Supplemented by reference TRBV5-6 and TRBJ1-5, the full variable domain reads DAGVTQSPTHLIKTRGQQVTLRCSPKSGHDTVSWYQQALGQGPQFIFQYYEEEERQRGNFPDRFSGHQFPNYSSELNVNALLLGDSALYLCASSWGGVSNQPQHFGDGTRLSIL.

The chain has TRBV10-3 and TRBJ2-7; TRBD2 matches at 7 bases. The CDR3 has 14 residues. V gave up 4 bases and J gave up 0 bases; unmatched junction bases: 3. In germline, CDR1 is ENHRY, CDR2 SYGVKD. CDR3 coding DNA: TGTGCCATCAGTGCAAAGCGGGACTCCTACGAGCAGTACTTC. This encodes CAISAKRDSYEQYF.

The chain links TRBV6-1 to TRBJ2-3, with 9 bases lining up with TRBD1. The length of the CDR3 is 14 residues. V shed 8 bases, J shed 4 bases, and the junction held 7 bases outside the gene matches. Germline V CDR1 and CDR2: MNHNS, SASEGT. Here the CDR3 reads CASPGQGFSDTQYF. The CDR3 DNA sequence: TGTGCCAGCCCGGGACAGGGTTTTTCAGATACGCAGTATTTT.

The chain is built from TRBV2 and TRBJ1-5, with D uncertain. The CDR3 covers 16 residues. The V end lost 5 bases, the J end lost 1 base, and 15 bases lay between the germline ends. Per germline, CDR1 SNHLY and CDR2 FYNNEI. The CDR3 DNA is TGTGCCAGCAGTTTGGGAGGGCCTCCGAGCAATCAGCCCCAGCATTTT. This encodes CASSLGGPPSNQPQHF.

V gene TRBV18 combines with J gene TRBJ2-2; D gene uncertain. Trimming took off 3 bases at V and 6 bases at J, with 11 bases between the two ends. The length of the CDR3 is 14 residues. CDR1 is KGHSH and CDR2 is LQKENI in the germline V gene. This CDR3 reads CASSPRAQPGELFF. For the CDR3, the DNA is TGTGCCAGCTCACCCCGCGCACAACCCGGGGAGCTGTTTTTT.

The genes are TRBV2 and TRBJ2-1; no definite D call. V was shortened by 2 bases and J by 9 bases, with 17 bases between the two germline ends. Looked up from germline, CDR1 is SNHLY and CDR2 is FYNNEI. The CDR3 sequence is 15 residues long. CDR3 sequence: CASSERPSLEGEQFF. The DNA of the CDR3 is TGTGCCAGCAGTGAACGACCAAGTTTAGAAGGTGAGCAGTTCTTC.

Written as DNA, the CDR3 is TGTGCCAGCAGCCTCCCCTTTGAGGCAGATACGCAGTATTTT. It translates to CASSLPFEADTQYF. The V gene is TRBV9, the J gene TRBJ2-3; D unresolved. The germline V gene has CDR1 SGDLS and CDR2 YYNGEE. The V gene lost 4 bases and the J gene lost 4 bases, with 13 bases spanning the gap. The CDR3 runs to 14 residues.

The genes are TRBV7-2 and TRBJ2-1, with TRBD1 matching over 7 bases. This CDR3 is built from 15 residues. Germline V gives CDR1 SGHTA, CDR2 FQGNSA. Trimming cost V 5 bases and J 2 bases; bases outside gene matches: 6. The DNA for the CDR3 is TGTGCCAGCAGCGTAATCGACAGGGCCTACAATGAGCAGTTCTTC. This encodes CASSVIDRAYNEQFF.

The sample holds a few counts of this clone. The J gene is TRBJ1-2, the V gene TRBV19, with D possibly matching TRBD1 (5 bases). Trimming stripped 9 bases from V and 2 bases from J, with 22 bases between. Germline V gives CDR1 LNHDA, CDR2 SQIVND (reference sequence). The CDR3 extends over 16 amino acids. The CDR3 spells CASIGGGVRSNYGYTF. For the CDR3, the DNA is TGTGCCAGCATCGGAGGAGGGGTCAGGAGCAACTATGGCTACACCTTC.

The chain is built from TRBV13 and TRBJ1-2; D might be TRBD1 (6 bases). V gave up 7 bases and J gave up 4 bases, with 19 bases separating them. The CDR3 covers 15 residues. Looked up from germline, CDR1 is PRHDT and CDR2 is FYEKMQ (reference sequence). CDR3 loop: CASTIGPAGAYGYTF. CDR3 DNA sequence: TGTGCCAGCACGATAGGGCCCGCGGGGGCCTATGGCTACACCTTC.

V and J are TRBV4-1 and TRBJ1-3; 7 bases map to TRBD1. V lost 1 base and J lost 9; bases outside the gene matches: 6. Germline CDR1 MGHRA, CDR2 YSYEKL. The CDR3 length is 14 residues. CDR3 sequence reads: CASSQAGGNPTIYF. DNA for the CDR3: TGCGCCAGCAGCCAAGCAGGGGGTAATCCCACCATATATTTT.

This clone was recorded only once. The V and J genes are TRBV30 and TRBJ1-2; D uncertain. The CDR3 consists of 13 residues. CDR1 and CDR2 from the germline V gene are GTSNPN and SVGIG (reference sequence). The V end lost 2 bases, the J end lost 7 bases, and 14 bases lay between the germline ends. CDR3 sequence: CAWSTDAWGGYTF. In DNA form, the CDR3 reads TGTGCCTGGAGTACGGACGCCTGGGGTGGCTACACCTTC.

The CDR3 DNA sequence: TGCGCCAGCAGCTTGGAAGGTATTCCAACAGAGACCCAGTACTTC. Protein product: CASSLEGIPTETQYF. The V call is TRBV5-1, the J call TRBJ2-5; no definite D call. Germline lookup yields CDR1 SGHRS and CDR2 YFSETQ. This CDR3 has 15 residues. The V end was cut by 0 bases, the J end by 4 bases, with 13 bases between.

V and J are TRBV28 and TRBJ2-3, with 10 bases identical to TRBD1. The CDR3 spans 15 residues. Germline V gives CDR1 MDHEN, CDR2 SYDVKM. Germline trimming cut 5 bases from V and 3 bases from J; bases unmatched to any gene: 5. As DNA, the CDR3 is TGTGCCAGCAGTAAGACAGGGGGCTTTACAGATACGCAGTATTTT. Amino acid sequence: CASSKTGGFTDTQYF.

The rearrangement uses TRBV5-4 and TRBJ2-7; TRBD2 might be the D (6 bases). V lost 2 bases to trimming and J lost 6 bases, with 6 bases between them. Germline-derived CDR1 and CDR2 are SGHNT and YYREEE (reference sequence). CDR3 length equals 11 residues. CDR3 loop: CASSFSGEQYF. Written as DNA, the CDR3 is TGTGCCAGCAGCTTTAGCGGCGAGCAGTACTTC.

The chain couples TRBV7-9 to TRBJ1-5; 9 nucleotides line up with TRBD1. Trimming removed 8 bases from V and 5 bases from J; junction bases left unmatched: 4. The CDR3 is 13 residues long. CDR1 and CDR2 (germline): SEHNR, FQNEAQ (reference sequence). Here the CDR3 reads CASGQGRDQPQHF. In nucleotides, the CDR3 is TGTGCCAGCGGACAGGGGCGGGATCAGCCCCAGCATTTT.